This T cell receptor beta chain was observed in a study of cytomegalovirus exposure and HLA in healthy donors. In the case of this clone: Antigen unknown.

60 Vbeta and 13 Jbeta primers were used in PCR. Profiled with immunoSEQ multiplex PCR; TCRdb holds only in-frame clones, not every one. The sample carries 80,000 to 90,000 clones, 70% to 85% recorded once. Germline assignment: CDR1 SNHLY and CDR2 FYNNEI. V shed 11 bases and J 2 bases; nucleotides not matched to a gene: 10. The CDR3 runs 14 residues. Whole-study findings and limits: Within the data, a cluster of highly shared sequence variants was likely a sequencing artifact. A classifier reportedly called cytomegalovirus status with high sensitivity and specificity. In a later analysis, 15,000 to 20,000 TCR beta sequences were associated with HLA alleles at 0.05 false discovery rate.

In nominal health when sampled, donors likely had unrecorded immune exposures nonetheless. The V and J genes are TRBV2 and TRBJ1-2; 8 nucleotides align to TRBD1. The sample taken for sequencing was PBMCs. This TCR was sampled from a man aged 25 to 40 in good health and CMV-seronegative. The CDR3 DNA is TGTGCCTGCCTACCGGGACAGGCGAACTATGGCTACACCTTC. Residues: CACLPGQANYGYTF.